This T cell receptor (beta chain) was found in a study of cytotoxic CD8 clonotypes in ibrutinib-treated CLL. From cryopreserved PBMCs came roughly 2 micrograms of genomic DNA used for TCR beta libraries. Trimming at V came to 3 bases and at J to 4 bases, leaving 11 bases not matched to a gene. Germline V gene lookup returns CDR1 SGDLS and CDR2 YYNGEE. This CDR3 has 17 residues. The protocol was immunoSEQ multiplex PCR, while the TCRdb copy is restricted to in-frame clones and leaves out a portion. Here the sample spans some 29,000 clones, more than 75% being singletons. The sequence derives from a human donor with chronic lymphocytic leukemia. Sequencing used PBMCs, obtained after 36 months of ibrutinib treatment. V and J are TRBV9 and TRBJ1-3; 9 bases fit TRBD1. CDR3 coding DNA: TGTGCCAGCAGCGCCACCCTGGGACAGGGTAAAGGAAACACCATATATTTT. Its translation is CASSATLGQGKGNTIYF.